This T cell receptor (beta chain) was observed in a study of cytomegalovirus exposure and HLA in healthy donors. Study details: The same platform as the 500 to 700 first-cohort repertoires was used for the 120 validation repertoires, a later analysis reported.

The protocol was immunoSEQ multiplex PCR, while the TCRdb copy is restricted to in-frame clones and leaves out a portion. Of about 120,000 clones listed, over 65% were seen once; the top ten hold under 2.5%. With respect to this clone: Antigen: not known.

Germline V lookup: CDR1 MNHEY, CDR2 SVGAGI. V lost 5 bases, J lost 8 bases, and 3 bases stayed unmatched. This CDR3 has 13 residues. Overall study findings and caveats: Rarity held for most TCR sequences, but there were some public TCRs that occurred in many donors. Cytomegalovirus association was listed for around 180 TCR beta chains.

The sequencing sample was made of PBMCs. This sequence originates from a woman in her twenties or thirties in good health and CMV-seronegative. This chain connects TRBV6-5 to TRBJ1-4; 9 bases match TRBD1. In DNA, the CDR3 is TGTGCCAGCAGTAGGGACAGGGACGAAAAACTGTTTTTT. It specifies CASSRDRDEKLFF.